This entry is about one TCR beta chain. Original processing notes: Cell counts per sample came from amplifying reference gene primers. Some clones are missing from TCRdb's copy, which holds only in-frame ones; the method was immunoSEQ multiplex PCR. The D gene and trimming were derived from the DNA, and the V and J assignments and clone size from that table. The sample records 51,000 or so clones, under 85% being singletons. This entry is derived from a study of blood T cell repertoires in COVID-19. Turning to the study itself: Acute and convalescent COVID-19 samples came from the United States, Italy and Spain. Nucleic acid was either cDNA or gDNA, and it came from T cells, B-cell-depleted T cells, or PBMCs.

The CDR3 extends over 14 amino acids. The V end was cut by 3 bases, the J end by 0 bases, with 3 bases between. CDR1 and CDR2 from the germline V gene are LGHDT and YNNKEL (reference sequence). V is TRBV3-1 (or the pseudogene TRBV3-2) and J is TRBJ2-6, with no clear D. Sequencing used peripheral blood. The clonotype originates from a man in his 70s with active COVID-19. This CDR3 reads CASSQSSGANVLTF. The CDR3 DNA reads as TGTGCCAGCAGCCAGAGCTCTGGGGCCAACGTCCTGACTTTC.